These T cell receptor beta chains were read from a single sample in a study of T cells in tuberculosis. Using immunoSEQ multiplex PCR, the repertoire was profiled, and TCRdb retains in-frame clones only, with some absent. The sample holds 20,000 to 30,000 clones, about 95% seen once. The specimen sequenced was PBMCs. The receptor source for this set is a donor between 10 and 35 years old with latent tuberculosis or without tuberculosis infection. Each CDR3 is given with its conserved first and last residue. Rows give clone size only sometimes, using once, few, many, or a class for an expanded clone.

V gene,J gene,clone size,CDR3 protein
TRBV2,TRBJ2-2,NA,CASSETGGSTGELFF
TRBV11-2,TRBJ1-3,NA,CASSLVRSRLNTIYF
TRBV7-2,TRBJ1-1,NA,CASSLTGIAFF
TRBV2,TRBJ1-5,NA,CASSLTSAANQPQHF
TRBV5-1,TRBJ1-4,NA,CASSAAGGRNNEKLFF
TRBV6-5,TRBJ1-4,NA,CASSRRDTNEKLFF
TRBV2,TRBJ1-6,NA,CASSERGTGGFNSPLHF
TRBV4-1,TRBJ1-1,NA,CASGRQASTEAFF
TRBV7-8,TRBJ2-7,NA,CASSLGSDFVLEQYF
TRBV5-4,TRBJ1-6,NA,CASSPGGSYNSPLHF
TRBV6-4,TRBJ2-3,NA,CASSAEAADTQYF
TRBV7-2,TRBJ2-7,NA,CASSRGGTAYEQYF
TRBV6-1,TRBJ1-2,NA,CASRGTGLFYGYTF
TRBV7-9,TRBJ1-1,once,CASSPRQGAMDTEAFF
TRBV2,TRBJ2-2,NA,CASRQGGYTGELFF
TRBV9,TRBJ1-3,NA,CASSVVDGVLGGNTIYF
TRBV5-1,TRBJ2-5,NA,CASSLGTSGVYQETQYF
TRBV15,TRBJ1-2,NA,CATSPGTGGVWRHGYTF
TRBV6-1,TRBJ1-1,NA,CASSARRTGFERANTEAFF
TRBV30,TRBJ1-4,NA,CARAGNREKLFF
TRBV5-1,TRBJ1-1,NA,CASSLLTGGPEAFF
TRBV30,TRBJ1-5,NA,CAWSSSRGLGYSNQPQHF
TRBV30,TRBJ1-6,NA,CAWGSGTGDSPLHF
TRBV6-1,TRBJ2-3,NA,CATQQLAVTDTQYF
TRBV10-1,TRBJ1-2,NA,CASSEGQGAYGYTF
TRBV27,TRBJ1-2,NA,CASKQGSGGYTF